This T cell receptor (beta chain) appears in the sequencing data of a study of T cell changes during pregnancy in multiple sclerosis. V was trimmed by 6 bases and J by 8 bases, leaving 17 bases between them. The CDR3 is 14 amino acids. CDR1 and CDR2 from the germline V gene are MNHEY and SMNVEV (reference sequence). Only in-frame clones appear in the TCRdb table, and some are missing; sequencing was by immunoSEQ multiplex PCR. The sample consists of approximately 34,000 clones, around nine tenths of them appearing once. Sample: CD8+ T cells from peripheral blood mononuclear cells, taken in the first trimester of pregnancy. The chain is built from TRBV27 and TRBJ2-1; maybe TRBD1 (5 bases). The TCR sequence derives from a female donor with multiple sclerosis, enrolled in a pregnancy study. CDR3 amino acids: CASSPQTVFYEQFF. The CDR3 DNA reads TGTGCCAGCAGCCCTCAGACAGTGTTCTATGAGCAGTTCTTC.